This TCR beta chain was sequenced during a study of molecular identifiers for immune sequencing clone quantification. Study-wide background: Four portions were sequenced after RNA from 20,000 or 100,000 naive CD8 cells was split five ways in replicates. Whole-study findings and limits: Whereas clones above 20 RNA copies held under 1% of naive-cell molecules, they held over 97% of effector molecules.

This clonotype was seen ten or more times. The antigen remains undetermined. Per germline, CDR1 MNHEY and CDR2 SVGAGI. The V gene end was trimmed by 5 bases and the J gene end by 4 bases; junction bases not matched to a gene: 7. The CDR3 extends over 15 amino acids. MiXCR, applied by TCRdb to the PCR reads, yields one record per CDR3 protein. The sample contains 490,000 or so distinct CDR3 sequences, around 23% of which appear only once. The receptor's source is a human donor in good health. Some libraries in this study had Jurkat cell RNA spiked in. The chain couples TRBV6-5 to TRBJ2-3, with TRBD1 matching over 9 bases. The sample consisted of naive CD8+ T cells from blood, with Jurkat cell RNA spiked in. The subset denotes: FACS-sorted CD8+CD4-CCR7+CD45RA+ naive T cells. In DNA form, the CDR3 reads TGTGCCAGCAGTACATGGACAGGGGTAGCAGATACGCAGTATTTT. Translated: CASSTWTGVADTQYF.